The TCR beta chain described here comes from a study of blood T cell repertoires in COVID-19. On the study more broadly: In each case, the material was cDNA or gDNA derived from T cells, B-cell-depleted T cells, or PBMCs.

Per the study methods: Amplification of reference gene primers provided the estimated nucleated cell counts. Sequenced by immunoSEQ multiplex PCR; TCRdb stores in-frame clones only, minus some. D and trimming come from the DNA, and the V and J calls and clone size come from that table. The sample includes 280,000 or so clones, roughly 88% of them seen just once. The length of the CDR3 is 12 residues. Germline CDR1 is MDHEN and CDR2 is SYDVKM. The V gene lost 2 bases and the J gene lost 4 bases, with 6 bases spanning the gap. The receptor was derived from a man between 18 and 29 years old with active or convalescent COVID-19. Material for sequencing was peripheral blood. The rearrangement uses TRBV28 and TRBJ2-7; D gene uncertain. The CDR3 spells CASSLPGYEQYF. The DNA for the CDR3 is TGTGCCAGCAGTTTACCGGGTTACGAGCAGTACTTC.